This T cell receptor beta chain was sequenced in a study of response to subunit inactivated influenza vaccine. Study-wide points: It was suggested by the authors that few new T cells are recruited by each seasonal influenza vaccination.

MiXCR, applied by TCRdb to the RT-PCR reads, yields one record per CDR3 protein. The sample yields 700,000 to 800,000 distinct CDR3 sequences, around a sixth seen once. Trimming removed 0 bases at V and 0 bases at J, with 12 bases between. This CDR3 comprises 16 residues. CDR1 DFQATT and CDR2 SNEGSKA come from the germline V gene (reference sequence). This clonotype was observed a handful of times. Its target is unknown. Material: PBMCs from blood, obtained 5 to 6 days after vaccination. The chain joins TRBV20-1 to TRBJ2-1, with a possible D match to TRBD2 (6 bases). The TCR comes from a man aged 45-60 years who received an inactivated influenza vaccine. The CDR3 bases are TGCAGTGCTAGAGATGTGGAGGGGCCCTCCTACAATGAGCAGTTCTTC. It translates to CSARDVEGPSYNEQFF.